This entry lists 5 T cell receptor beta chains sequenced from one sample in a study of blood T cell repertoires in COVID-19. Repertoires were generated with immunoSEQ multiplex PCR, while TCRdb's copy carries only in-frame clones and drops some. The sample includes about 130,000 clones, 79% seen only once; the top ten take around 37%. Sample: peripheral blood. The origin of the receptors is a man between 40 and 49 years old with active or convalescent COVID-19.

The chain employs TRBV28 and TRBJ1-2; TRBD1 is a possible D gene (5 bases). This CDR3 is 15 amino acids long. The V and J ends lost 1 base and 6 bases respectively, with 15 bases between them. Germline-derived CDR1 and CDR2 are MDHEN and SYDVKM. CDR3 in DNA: TGTGCCAGCAGTTTATCGGCGGCGGGGGGGAATGGCTACACCTTC. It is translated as CASSLSAAGGNGYTF.

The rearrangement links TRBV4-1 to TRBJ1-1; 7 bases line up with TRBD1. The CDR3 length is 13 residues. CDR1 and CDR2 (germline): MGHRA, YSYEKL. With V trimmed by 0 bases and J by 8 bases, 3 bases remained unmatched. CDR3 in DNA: TGCGCCAGCAGCCAAGATTTGGACAGGGAAGCTTTCTTT. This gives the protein CASSQDLDREAFF.

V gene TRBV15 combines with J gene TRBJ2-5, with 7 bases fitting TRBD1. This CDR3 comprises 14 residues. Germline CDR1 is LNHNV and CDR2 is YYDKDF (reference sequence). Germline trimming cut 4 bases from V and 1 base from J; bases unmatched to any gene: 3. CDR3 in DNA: TGTGCCACCAGCACGGGACAGACCCAAGAGACCCAGTACTTC. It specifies CATSTGQTQETQYF.

The CDR3 protein is CASGERLEGSEQYF. CDR3 nucleotide sequence: TGTGCTAGTGGTGAACGACTAGAAGGAAGCGAGCAGTACTTC. The genes are TRBV12-5 and TRBJ2-7; maybe TRBD2 (6 bases). Looked up from germline, CDR1 is LGHNT and CDR2 is FRNRAP. The V end was cut by 5 bases, the J end by 6 bases, with 17 bases between. The CDR3 is 14 amino acids.

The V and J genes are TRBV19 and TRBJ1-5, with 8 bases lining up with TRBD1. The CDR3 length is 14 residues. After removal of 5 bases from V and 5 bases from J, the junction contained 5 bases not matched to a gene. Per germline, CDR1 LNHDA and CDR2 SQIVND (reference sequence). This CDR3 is CASSQTGDHQPQHF. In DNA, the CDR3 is TGTGCCAGTAGTCAGACAGGGGATCATCAGCCCCAGCATTTT.